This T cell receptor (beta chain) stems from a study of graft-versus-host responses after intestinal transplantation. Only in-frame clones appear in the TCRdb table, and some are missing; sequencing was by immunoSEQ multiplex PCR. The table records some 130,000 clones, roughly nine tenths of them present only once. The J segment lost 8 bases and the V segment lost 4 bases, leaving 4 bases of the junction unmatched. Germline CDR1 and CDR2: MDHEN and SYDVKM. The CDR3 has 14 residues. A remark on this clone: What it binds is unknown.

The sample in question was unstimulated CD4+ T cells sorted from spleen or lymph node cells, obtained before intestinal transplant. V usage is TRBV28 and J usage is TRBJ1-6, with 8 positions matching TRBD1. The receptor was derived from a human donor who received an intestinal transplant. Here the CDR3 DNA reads TGTGCCAGCAGTTCCGGACAGGGCGATTCACCCCTCCACTTT. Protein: CASSSGQGDSPLHF. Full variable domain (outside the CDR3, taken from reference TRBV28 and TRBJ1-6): DVKVTQSSRYLVKRTGEKVFLECVQDMDHENMFWYRQDPGLGLRLIYFSYDVKMKEKGDIPEGYSVSREKKERFSLILESASTNQTSMYLCASSSGQGDSPLHFGNGTRLTVT.